The clone carrying this TCR beta chain was seen at least ten times. As yet, its antigen is unknown. The sample comes from a study of CD8 T cells in ankylosing spondylitis. Study-wide points: There was a TCR beta motif, made of several highly homologous variants, that appeared characteristic of ankylosing spondylitis blood.

Via MiXCR, TCRdb re-called the 5' RACE reads, giving one row per CDR3 protein. This table holds about 460,000 distinct CDR3 sequences, less than 6% found once. V shed 5 bases and J shed 1 base, with 11 bases lying between them. CDR1 is SGHVS and CDR2 is FQNEAQ in the germline V gene. CDR3 length equals 14 residues. The V gene is TRBV7-8, the J gene TRBJ1-1; D uncertain. Sequencing was carried out using blood, either unsorted or a sorted T cell fraction (not recorded which). This receptor was taken from a male donor with ankylosing spondylitis. DNA of the CDR3: TGTGCCAGCAGCCACGCTAACAAGAACACTGAAGCTTTCTTT. Translating it yields CASSHANKNTEAFF.